Listed below are T cell receptor beta chains from one sample, sequenced in a study of cytomegalovirus exposure and HLA in healthy donors. This table comes from immunoSEQ multiplex PCR, and its TCRdb copy is limited to in-frame clones, with some not included. This table holds about 200,000 clones, about 70% found once. The sample was PBMCs. Every receptor here comes from a woman aged 25 to 39 in good health and CMV-seronegative. CDR3s include the opening cysteine and the closing phenylalanine or tryptophan. A D gene is named only where the DNA matches it firmly. Clone size, where shown, is once, few, many, or a class for clones that have expanded.

j_gene | d_gene | abundance | v_gene | CDR3aa | CDR3nt
TRBJ2-1 | TRBD2 | few | TRBV6-5 | CASRSGLAGGREQFF | TGTGCCAGCAGAAGCGGACTAGCGGGAGGGCGCGAGCAGTTCTTC
TRBJ2-7 | TRBD2 | . | TRBV4-1 | CASSQEVPGGYGDEQYF | TGCGCCAGCAGCCAAGAGGTTCCGGGAGGGTACGGTGACGAGCAGTACTTC
TRBJ2-3 | . | . | TRBV6-4 | CASKISLNTDTQYF | TGTGCCAGCAAAATCTCGTTAAACACAGATACGCAGTATTTT
TRBJ1-2 | TRBD1 | few | TRBV18 | CASSPTTGSYGYTF | TGTGCCAGCTCACCGACGACAGGGAGCTATGGCTACACCTTC
TRBJ2-2 | . | . | TRBV5-4 | CATKGRTGSTGELFF | TGTGCCACCAAAGGGAGGACAGGTTCAACCGGGGAGCTGTTTTTT
TRBJ1-2 | . | once | TRBV4-1 | CASSQDFQAGYTF | TGCGCCAGCAGCCAAGATTTCCAGGCTGGCTACACCTTC
TRBJ1-4 | . | once | TRBV30 | CAWSPGNGEKLFF | TGTGCCTGGTCCCCAGGGAACGGGGAAAAACTGTTTTTT
TRBJ2-5 | TRBD2 | . | TRBV4-2 | CASGPAGVGGQETQYF | TGTGCCAGCGGTCCAGCGGGAGTAGGGGGCCAAGAGACCCAGTACTTC
TRBJ2-7 | . | . | TRBV6-6 | CASSLNRDYEQYF | TGTGCCAGCAGTTTGAACAGAGATTACGAGCAGTACTTC
TRBJ2-3 | TRBD2 | . | TRBV10-3 | CAIRATSDSTDTQYF | TGTGCCATCAGAGCAACTAGCGACAGCACAGATACGCAGTATTTT
TRBJ1-2 | TRBD1 | . | TRBV7-2 | CASSRQGGRGGYTF | TGTGCCAGCAGCAGACAGGGTGGAAGAGGTGGCTACACCTTC
TRBJ1-2 | TRBD1 | . | TRBV13 | CASSTHRDREYGYTF | TGTGCCAGCAGCACCCACCGGGACAGGGAATATGGCTACACCTTC
TRBJ1-1 | . | . | TRBV21-1 | CAVQGATTEAFF | TGTGCCGTACAGGGGGCAACCACTGAAGCTTTCTTT
TRBJ2-1 | TRBD2 | . | TRBV18 | CASSPPLLAGGSYNEQFF | TGTGCCAGCTCACCACCTTTACTAGCGGGGGGCTCCTACAATGAGCAGTTCTTC
TRBJ2-4 | . | . | TRBV6-6 | CASSYSNELVIQYF | TGTGCCAGCAGTTACTCGAATGAGTTAGTCATTCAGTACTTC
TRBJ2-7 | . | . | TRBV4-1 | CASSPVSMDSGFSYEQYF | TGCGCCAGCAGCCCCGTATCGATGGATTCAGGGTTCTCCTACGAGCAGTACTTC
TRBJ1-1 | . | . | TRBV5-4 | CASKGGINEAFF | TGTGCCAGCAAGGGAGGTATAAATGAAGCTTTCTTT
TRBJ1-2 | TRBD1 | few | TRBV5-1 | CASSLAAPRGQDLYGYTF | TGCGCCAGCAGCTTGGCCGCGCCAAGGGGACAGGACCTCTATGGCTACACCTTC
TRBJ1-2 | . | . | TRBV5-4 | CASSLGAGEFSGYTF | TGTGCCAGCAGCTTGGGGGCAGGGGAGTTTAGCGGCTACACCTTC
TRBJ1-2 | TRBD1 | . | TRBV30 | CALTSGGLRNYGYTF | TGTGCCTTAACCTCAGGGGGCCTTAGGAACTATGGCTACACCTTC
TRBJ1-1 | . | . | TRBV7-8 | CASSLGRTEAFF | TGTGCCAGCAGCTTAGGTAGAACTGAAGCTTTCTTT
TRBJ1-2 | TRBD1 | once | TRBV19 | CASTPTGGGMGYTF | TGTGCCAGTACCCCGACAGGGGGCGGAATGGGCTACACCTTC
TRBJ1-2 | TRBD1 | . | TRBV27 | CASSPGQGSGYTF | TGTGCCAGCAGCCCAGGACAGGGAAGTGGCTACACCTTC
TRBJ2-5 | TRBD2 | . | TRBV27 | CASRRSSGGQGETQYF | TGTGCCAGCAGGCGTTCTAGCGGGGGGCAGGGAGAGACCCAGTACTTC
TRBJ2-5 | TRBD2 | . | TRBV6-6 | CASTQPGLAGRETQYF | TGTGCCAGCACCCAACCGGGACTAGCGGGCCGGGAGACCCAGTACTTC
TRBJ1-1 | TRBD1 | . | TRBV5-1 | CASSEGQPNTEAFF | TGCGCCAGCAGTGAGGGACAGCCGAACACTGAAGCTTTCTTT
TRBJ2-7 | TRBD1 | . | TRBV10-3 | CAISGVRDSSYEQYF | TGTGCCATCAGTGGCGTCCGGGACAGCTCCTACGAGCAGTACTTC
TRBJ1-1 | . | . | TRBV29-1 | CSVAYPSGANTEAFF | TGCAGCGTTGCCTACCCCAGCGGGGCGAACACTGAAGCTTTCTTT
TRBJ2-3 | . | . | TRBV6-6 | CASSYVYADTQYF | TGTGCCAGCAGTTACGTCTATGCAGATACGCAGTATTTT
TRBJ1-5 | . | few | TRBV27 | CATGTGIRPQHF | TGTGCCACGGGCACAGGGATTCGGCCCCAGCATTTT
TRBJ2-5 | . | . | TRBV6-5 | CASRSNLVEVTQYF | TGTGCCAGCAGGTCTAACTTGGTCGAGGTGACCCAGTACTTC
TRBJ2-4 | TRBD2 | . | TRBV10-1 | CASSEGTSGTLSKNIQYF | TGCGCCAGCAGTGAAGGGACTAGCGGGACTTTGTCCAAAAACATTCAGTACTTC
TRBJ2-5 | . | . | TRBV29-1 | CSVEPDSHQETQYF | TGCAGCGTTGAACCGGACAGCCACCAAGAGACCCAGTACTTC
TRBJ2-6 | TRBD1 | . | TRBV7-9 | CASSLKGQPGANVLTF | TGTGCCAGCAGCTTAAAGGGACAGCCTGGGGCCAACGTCCTGACTTTC
TRBJ1-2 | TRBD1 | . | TRBV11-1 | CASSPTGQPNYGYTF | TGTGCCAGCAGCCCAACGGGACAGCCTAACTATGGCTACACCTTC
TRBJ1-2 | TRBD1 | . | TRBV6-5 | CASSSTGGGYTF | TGTGCCAGCAGTTCCACAGGGGGCGGCTACACCTTC
TRBJ2-2 | . | . | TRBV21-1 | CASSKSDRNTGELFF | TGTGCCAGCAGCAAATCCGACAGAAACACCGGGGAGCTGTTTTTT
TRBJ1-5 | . | . | TRBV6-1 | CASSEEMEGAQPQHF | TGTGCCAGCAGTGAAGAAATGGAAGGAGCTCAGCCCCAGCATTTT
TRBJ2-5 | . | . | TRBV9 | CASSGGEGIGETQYF | TGTGCCAGCAGCGGCGGGGAAGGGATAGGGGAGACCCAGTACTTC
TRBJ2-1 | . | . | TRBV5-6 | CASSLAGYEQFF | TGTGCCAGCAGCTTGGCGGGGTATGAGCAGTTCTTC
TRBJ2-7 | . | . | TRBV27 | CASSYRGLAEPSYEQYF | TGTGCCAGCAGTTATAGAGGGTTAGCGGAGCCTTCCTACGAGCAGTACTTC
TRBJ2-1 | . | few | TRBV2 | CASSESTYNEQFF | TGTGCCAGCAGCGAGAGTACGTACAATGAGCAGTTCTTC
TRBJ2-1 | . | . | TRBV15 | CATSKQTGSNEQFF | TGTGCCACCAGCAAACAAACGGGTTCCAATGAGCAGTTCTTC
TRBJ1-4 | TRBD1 | . | TRBV7-7 | CASSLGLPGQVNEKLFF | TGTGCTAGCAGCTTAGGATTACCGGGACAGGTGAATGAAAAACTGTTTTTT
TRBJ1-2 | . | . | TRBV27 | CASSLRQADYGYTF | TGTGCCAGCAGTTTAAGGCAGGCCGACTATGGCTACACCTTC
TRBJ2-7 | . | . | TRBV9 | CASSVGGAVSYEQCF | TGTGCCAGCAGCGTTGGAGGGGCGGTATCCTACGAGCAGTGCTTC
TRBJ2-1 | TRBD1 | . | TRBV5-1 | CASAVGQSNEQFF | TGCGCCAGCGCCGTGGGACAGTCCAATGAGCAGTTCTTC
TRBJ2-7 | TRBD1 | . | TRBV6-4 | CARRRTGWRVWPYEQYF | TGTGCCAGGCGACGGACAGGGTGGCGCGTGTGGCCCTACGAGCAGTACTTC
TRBJ1-2 | TRBD1 | . | TRBV18 | CASSPLDREGYTF | TGTGCCAGCTCACCGCTTGACAGGGAGGGCTACACCTTC
TRBJ2-3 | TRBD1 | . | TRBV15 | CATSRDFGDRGWPDTQYF | TGTGCCACCAGCAGAGATTTTGGGGACAGGGGGTGGCCAGATACGCAGTATTTT
TRBJ2-7 | . | . | TRBV10-3 | CAISEGTAYYEQYF | TGTGCCATCAGTGAAGGGACTGCTTACTACGAGCAGTACTTC